What follows are 16 T cell receptor beta chains derived from one specimen sequenced in a study of blood T cells in healthy people across ages. A second PCR of roughly 7 to 11 cycles used a sample-barcoded 5' primer and a J-beta primer mix. TCRdb recomputed calls from the 5' RACE reads with MiXCR, one row per CDR3 protein. The profile shows over 750,000 distinct CDR3 sequences, approximately 25% of them singletons. A further study also used this sample, focusing on T cells of mothers and their children.

The sample consisted of blood. These receptors originate from a boy between 10 and 17 years old in good health.

The rearrangement links TRBV4-1 to TRBJ2-7, with D hard to call. Germline CDR1 and CDR2: MGHRA and YSYEKL. Deletions cut 0 bases from V and 0 bases from J, with 9 bases between. The CDR3 is 15 amino acids. CDR3 amino acids: CASSQEGFPSYEQYF. The CDR3 nucleotides are TGCGCCAGCAGCCAAGAAGGCTTTCCCTCCTACGAGCAGTACTTC.

The rearrangement uses TRBV25-1 and TRBJ2-1; 9 nucleotides agree with TRBD2. CDR1 is MGHDK, CDR2 SYGVNS, per germline. This CDR3 spans 13 amino acids. V shed 6 bases and J 10 bases; nucleotides not matched to a gene: 7. CDR3 in DNA: TGTGCCAGCAGACGGTGGACTAGCGAAGAGCAGTTCTTC. Translating gives CASRRWTSEEQFF.

This chain links TRBV27 with TRBJ2-5; no firm D call. Germline CDR1 and CDR2: MNHEY and SMNVEV (reference sequence). V dropped 4 bases and J dropped 0 bases, with 9 bases sitting between them. There are 14 residues in the CDR3. The CDR3 loop is CASSSYANQETQYF. The CDR3 bases are TGTGCCAGCAGTTCATATGCCAACCAAGAGACCCAGTACTTC.

The CDR3 spells CASSLDVGNTEAFF. The CDR3 DNA is TGTGCCAGCAGTTTAGACGTGGGGAACACTGAAGCTTTCTTT. This chain uses TRBV12-3 or TRBV12-4 with TRBJ1-1; unclear D gene. This CDR3 contains 14 residues. With 1 base removed from V and 1 base from J, the gap between germline ends came to 7 bases.

The V and J genes are TRBV7-9 and TRBJ1-5; D not resolved. CDR3 length equals 13 residues. V was pared by 2 bases and J by 11 bases, with 13 bases between. Germline V gene lookup returns CDR1 SEHNR and CDR2 FQNEAQ (reference sequence). CDR3 in DNA: TGTGCCAGCAGCTTAAACCAGCGCCGCGCCCAGCATTTT. This sequence encodes CASSLNQRRAQHF.

CDR3 nucleotide sequence: TGTGCCAGCAGCAATCCCAGGGCAGGACTATACGAGCAGTACTTC. Protein sequence: CASSNPRAGLYEQYF. This chain links TRBV21-1 with TRBJ2-5; whether TRBD1, the table's D call, matches the DNA was not checked. The J call may be mistaken, given a closer DNA end match to TRBJ2-7. TRBV21-1 is a recognized pseudogene. This CDR3 spans 15 amino acids.

This clonotype came up a few times. One end of the junction does not line up with germline, which may come from a read error. This chain joins TRBV11-2 and TRBJ2-1, with TRBD2 matching 10 bases. The germline V gene has CDR1 SGHAT and CDR2 FQNNGV. This CDR3 spans 18 amino acids. CDR3 protein: CASSLFRAGGPNYNEQFF. In DNA, the CDR3 is TGCGCCAGCAGCTTATTCCGAGCGGGAGGGCCAAATTACAATGAGCAGTTCTTC.

Turning to this clonotype: This CDR3 fails to terminate in the conserved phenylalanine or tryptophan, so it likely reflects a read error. The chain carries TRBV3-1 and TRBJ2-5; D is unresolved. The germline gives CDR1 LGHDT, CDR2 YNNKEL (reference sequence). The CDR3 contains 12 residues. Deletions cut 3 bases from V and 4 bases from J, with 6 bases between. CDR3 coding DNA: TGTGCCAGCAGCCAGACGAGAGAGACCCAGTACTCC. It is translated as CASSQTRETQYS.

The V call is TRBV27, the J call TRBJ2-1; 7 bases line up with TRBD2. The trim removed 3 bases at V and 4 bases at J, leaving 9 bases unmatched. Germline V CDR1 and CDR2: MNHEY, SMNVEV (reference sequence). The CDR3 spans 16 residues. For the CDR3, the DNA is TGTGCCAGCAGTTTTTTTGGCGGGAGTGATTACAATGAGCAGTTCTTC. It encodes CASSFFGGSDYNEQFF.

V gene TRBV28 combines with J gene TRBJ1-6, with 9 bases lining up with TRBD1. The germline V gene encodes CDR1 MDHEN and CDR2 SYDVKM. This CDR3 contains 19 residues. J gave up 2 bases and V 1 base, and 9 bases lay outside the gene matches. The DNA for the CDR3 is TGTGCCAGCAGTTTATATGGCGGACAGGGGAACCCCTATAATTCACCCCTCCACTTT. As protein: CASSLYGGQGNPYNSPLHF.

The table lists this clonotype with a few counts. The J gene is TRBJ2-2, the V gene TRBV7-3, with D unresolved. With 6 bases removed from V and 5 bases from J, the gap between germline ends came to 16 bases. Germline V gene lookup returns CDR1 SGHTA and CDR2 FQGTGA. The CDR3 has 15 residues. The CDR3, as DNA: TGTGCCAGCAGGCAAGACCATAGGCGGACCGGGGAGCTGTTTTTT. It yields the protein CASRQDHRRTGELFF.

This clonotype showed up many times. The V call is TRBV7-3, the J call TRBJ2-5; D possibly corresponds to TRBD2 (5 bases). Germline loops: CDR1 SGHTA, CDR2 FQGTGA. V dropped 3 bases and J dropped 1 base, with 12 bases sitting between them. The CDR3 has 15 amino acids. The CDR3 DNA is TGTGCCAGCAGCTTCGGAGGCGGCGGCCAAGAGACCCAGTACTTC. Translation: CASSFGGGGQETQYF.

V is TRBV12-5 and J is TRBJ1-1, with 7 bases that match TRBD1. Germline assignment: CDR1 LGHNT and CDR2 FRNRAP. The V and J ends lost 5 bases and 0 bases, in that order; junction bases with no gene match: 3. CDR3 length: 14 amino acids. DNA of the CDR3: TGTGCTAGTGGTCAGGGACAGCTGAACACTGAAGCTTTCTTT. This sequence encodes CASGQGQLNTEAFF.

The CDR3 DNA reads as TGCGCCAGCAGCCAAGACGCAGGGGGCTTGACAGATACGCAGTATTTT. Encoded protein: CASSQDAGGLTDTQYF. The V gene is TRBV4-3, the J gene TRBJ2-3; 8 bases match TRBD1. The CDR3 contains 16 residues. After removal of 0 bases from V and 3 bases from J, the junction contained 5 bases not matched to a gene. Per the germline V gene, CDR1 is LGHNA and CDR2 is YSLEER.

The chain is built from TRBV3-1 and TRBJ2-5; D possibly uses TRBD1 or TRBD2 (6 bases each). V was trimmed by 7 bases and J by 0 bases, leaving 27 bases between them. Per germline, CDR1 LGHDT and CDR2 YNNKEL (reference sequence). This CDR3 has 19 amino acids. CDR3 nucleotide sequence: TGTGCCAGCACCCCCTACCAGGAGGGGGGCTTTGGGAACCAAGAGACCCAGTACTTC. This sequence encodes CASTPYQEGGFGNQETQYF.

V is TRBV27 and J is TRBJ2-1, with D tentatively TRBD1 (7 bases). This CDR3 comprises 18 residues. Looked up from germline, CDR1 is MNHEY and CDR2 is SMNVEV (reference sequence). The V gene lost 2 bases and the J gene lost 2 bases, with 19 bases spanning the gap. The CDR3 DNA is TGTGCCAGCAGTTTAAAGGGGGCGGTAGCGGCGACCTACAATGAGCAGTTCTTC. Protein product: CASSLKGAVAATYNEQFF.